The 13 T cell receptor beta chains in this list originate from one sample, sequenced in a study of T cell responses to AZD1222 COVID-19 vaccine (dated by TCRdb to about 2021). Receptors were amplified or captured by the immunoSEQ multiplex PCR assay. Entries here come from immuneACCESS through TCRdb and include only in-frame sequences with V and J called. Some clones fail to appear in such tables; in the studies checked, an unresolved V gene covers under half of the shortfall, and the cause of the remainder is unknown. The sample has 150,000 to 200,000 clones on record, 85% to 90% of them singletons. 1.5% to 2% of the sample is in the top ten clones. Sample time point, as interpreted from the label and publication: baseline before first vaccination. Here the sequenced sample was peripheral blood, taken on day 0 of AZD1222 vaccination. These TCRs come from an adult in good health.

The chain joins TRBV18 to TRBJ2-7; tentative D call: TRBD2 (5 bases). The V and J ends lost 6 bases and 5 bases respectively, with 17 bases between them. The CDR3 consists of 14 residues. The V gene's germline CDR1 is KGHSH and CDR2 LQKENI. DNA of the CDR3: TGTGCCAGCTCTTCGTCGGCTTCCGGGGACGAGCAGTACTTC. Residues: CASSSSASGDEQYF.

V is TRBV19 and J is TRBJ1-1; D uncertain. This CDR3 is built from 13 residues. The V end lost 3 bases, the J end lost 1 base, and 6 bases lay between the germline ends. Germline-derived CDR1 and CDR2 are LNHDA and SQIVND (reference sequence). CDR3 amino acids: CASSMRRNTEAFF. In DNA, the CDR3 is TGTGCCAGTAGTATGAGGAGGAACACTGAAGCTTTCTTT.

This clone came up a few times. CDR3: CSANTKPQHF. DNA for the CDR3: TGCAGTGCTAATACGAAGCCCCAGCATTTT. J is TRBJ1-5 and V is TRBV20-1; D not resolved. V was trimmed by 4 bases and J by 8 bases, leaving 6 bases between them. CDR3 length: 10 amino acids. Germline V gives CDR1 DFQATT, CDR2 SNEGSKA (reference sequence).

The CDR3 region has the DNA TGTGCCAGTAGTATAAGGGGACGGCCTCTCCTGGCCGCTGGGTATAGCAATCAGCCCCAGCATTTT. This translates into CASSIRGRPLLAAGYSNQPQHF. The chain uses TRBV19 and TRBJ1-5; possibly TRBD1 for D (5 bases). V was cut by 2 bases and J by 0 bases, with 29 bases left in between. CDR3 length: 22 amino acids. The germline V gene has CDR1 LNHDA and CDR2 SQIVND (reference sequence).

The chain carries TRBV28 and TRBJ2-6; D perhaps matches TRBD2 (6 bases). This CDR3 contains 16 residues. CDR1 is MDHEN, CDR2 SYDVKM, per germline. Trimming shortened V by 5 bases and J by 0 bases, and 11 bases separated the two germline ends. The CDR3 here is CASSPPGGSGANVLTF. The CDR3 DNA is TGTGCCAGCAGTCCACCCGGGGGCTCTGGGGCCAACGTCCTGACTTTC.

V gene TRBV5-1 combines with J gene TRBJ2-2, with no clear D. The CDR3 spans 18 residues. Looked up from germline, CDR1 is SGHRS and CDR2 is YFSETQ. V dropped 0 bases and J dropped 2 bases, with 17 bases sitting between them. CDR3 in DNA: TGCGCCAGCAGCTTGGTTCCCAGGCGTTTAGCTAACACCGGGGAGCTGTTTTTT. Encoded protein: CASSLVPRRLANTGELFF.

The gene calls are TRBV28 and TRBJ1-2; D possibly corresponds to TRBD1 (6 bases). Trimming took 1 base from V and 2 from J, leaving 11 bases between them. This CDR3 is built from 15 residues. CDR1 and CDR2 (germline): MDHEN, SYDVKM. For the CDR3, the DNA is TGTGCCAGCAGTTTATACAAGGGGGGAAACTATGGCTACACCTTC. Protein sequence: CASSLYKGGNYGYTF.

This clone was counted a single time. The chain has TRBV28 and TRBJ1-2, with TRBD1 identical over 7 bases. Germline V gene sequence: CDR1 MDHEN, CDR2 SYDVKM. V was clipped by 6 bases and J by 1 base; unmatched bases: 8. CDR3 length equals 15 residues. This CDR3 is CASRTSRGLNYGYTF. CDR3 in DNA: TGTGCCAGCAGAACTTCTAGGGGGCTTAACTATGGCTACACCTTC.

The CDR3 bases are TGTGCCAGCAGCGCCGGGACTAGCCTTTACAATGAGCAGTTCTTC. Translating gives CASSAGTSLYNEQFF. The V and J genes are TRBV9 and TRBJ2-1, with 9 bases identical to TRBD2. Germline loops: CDR1 SGDLS, CDR2 YYNGEE. The CDR3 is made up of 15 amino acids. J was trimmed by 4 bases and V by 3 bases; bases with no gene match: 5.

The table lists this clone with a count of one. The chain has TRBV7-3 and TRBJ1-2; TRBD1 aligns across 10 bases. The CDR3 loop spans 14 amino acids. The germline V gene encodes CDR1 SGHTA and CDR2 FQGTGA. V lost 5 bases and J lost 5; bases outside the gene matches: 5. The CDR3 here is CASSTKGQGYGYTF. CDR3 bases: TGTGCCAGCAGCACAAAGGGACAGGGGTATGGCTACACCTTC.

The CDR3 is CATSRDLGNTEAFF. As DNA, the CDR3 is TGTGCCACCAGCAGAGATCTTGGGAACACTGAAGCTTTCTTT. This chain uses TRBV15 with TRBJ1-1; D gene unclear. The CDR3 is 14 residues long. CDR1 and CDR2 from the germline V gene are LNHNV and YYDKDF (reference sequence). The V end lost 0 bases, the J end lost 1 base, and 6 bases lay between the germline ends.

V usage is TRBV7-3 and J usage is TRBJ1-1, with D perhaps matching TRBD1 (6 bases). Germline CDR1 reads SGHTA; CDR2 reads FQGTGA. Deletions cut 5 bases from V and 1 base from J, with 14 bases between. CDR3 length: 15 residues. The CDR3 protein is CASSPQPGQNTEAFF. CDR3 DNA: TGTGCCAGCAGCCCCCAACCGGGACAGAACACTGAAGCTTTCTTT.

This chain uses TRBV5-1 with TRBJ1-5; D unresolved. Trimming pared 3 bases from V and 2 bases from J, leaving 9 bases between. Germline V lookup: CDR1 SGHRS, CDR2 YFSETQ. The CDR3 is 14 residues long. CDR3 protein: CASSWGVGNQPQHF. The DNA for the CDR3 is TGCGCCAGCAGCTGGGGAGTGGGCAATCAGCCCCAGCATTTT.